Below, 11 T cell receptor beta chains from the same sample are listed, as sequenced in a study of shared clonotypes between healthy human individuals. Profiled with immunoSEQ multiplex PCR; TCRdb holds only in-frame clones, not every one. The table lists fewer than 3 million clones, less than 95% of them singletons. The specimen sequenced was naive CD4+ T cells from PBMCs. As to subset: CD45RA+ positively selected. The receptors stem from a man aged 18-30 years in good health. Some clones in this sample may be carry-over from other donors' samples.

The rearrangement uses TRBV15 and TRBJ2-7; 8 bases align to TRBD2. J gave up 6 bases and V 3 bases, and 7 bases lay outside the gene matches. CDR3 length: 14 residues. Per germline, CDR1 LNHNV and CDR2 YYDKDF (reference sequence). The CDR3 loop is CATSRVGRGGEQYF. The CDR3 nucleotides are TGTGCCACCAGCAGGGTGGGTCGGGGGGGCGAGCAGTACTTC.

The chain is built from TRBV5-6 and TRBJ2-4; maybe TRBD1 (6 bases). Germline CDR1 SGHDT, CDR2 YYEEEE. Deletions cut 0 bases from V and 3 bases from J, with 13 bases between. The CDR3 spans 16 residues. Written as DNA, the CDR3 is TGTGCCAGCAGCTTGGGGGTCAGGGGAGTCAAAAACATTCAGTACTTC. The encoded protein is CASSLGVRGVKNIQYF.

The chain couples TRBV28 to TRBJ2-7; TRBD2 matches at 9 bases. The CDR3 has 16 amino acids. Trimming cost V 2 bases and J 5 bases; bases outside gene matches: 10. The germline CDR1 and CDR2 sequences are MDHEN and SYDVKM. The chain's CDR3 is CASSLLRLAVGNEQYF. The CDR3 region has the DNA TGTGCCAGCAGTTTACTAAGACTAGCGGTTGGAAACGAGCAGTACTTC.

This chain joins TRBV7-2 and TRBJ2-7; 7 bases are a match to TRBD1. The J segment lost 0 bases and the V segment lost 5 bases, leaving 13 bases of the junction unmatched. This CDR3 contains 17 residues. CDR1 SGHTA and CDR2 FQGNSA come from the germline V gene. CDR3 loop: CASSPSGWGQTSYEQYF. CDR3 nucleotide sequence: TGTGCCAGCAGCCCCTCGGGTTGGGGACAGACCTCCTACGAGCAGTACTTC.

V is TRBV29-1 and J is TRBJ2-2; TRBD1 matches at 8 bases. Trimming removed 4 bases from V and 6 bases from J; junction bases left unmatched: 7. The CDR3 is 14 amino acids. CDR1 SQVTM and CDR2 ANQGSEA come from the germline V gene. The CDR3 sequence: CSVVRTGWAGELFF. The CDR3 coding sequence is TGCAGCGTTGTCCGGACAGGGTGGGCCGGGGAGCTGTTTTTT.

Regarding this clone: The same CDR3 is also encoded by other DNA sequences in this sample. The chain links TRBV5-1 to TRBJ2-7; 11 positions match TRBD1. The germline CDR1 and CDR2 sequences are SGHRS and YFSETQ. Trimming at V came to 4 bases and at J to 7 bases, leaving 7 bases not matched to a gene. This CDR3 spans 14 amino acids. CDR3 nucleotide sequence: TGCGCCAGCAGCCTAGGACAGGGGGCGAGGGAGCAGTACTTC. Translation: CASSLGQGAREQYF.

The chain links TRBV5-6 to TRBJ2-1; D is uncertain. Germline V gene sequence: CDR1 SGHDT, CDR2 YYEEEE. The ends were cut back, 0 bases at V and 3 bases at J, with 10 bases in the middle. The length of the CDR3 is 15 residues. CDR3 region: CASSLVTQYYNEQFF. As DNA, the CDR3 is TGTGCCAGCAGCTTGGTGACTCAGTACTACAATGAGCAGTTCTTC.

The CDR3 sequence: CASSASGRAYEQYF. In nucleotides, the CDR3 is TGTGCCAGCAGCGCTAGCGGGAGGGCCTACGAGCAGTACTTC. V gene TRBV6-1 combines with J gene TRBJ2-7; 12 bases line up with TRBD2. CDR1 and CDR2 (germline): MNHNS, SASEGT. The trim removed 6 bases at V and 2 bases at J, leaving 2 bases unmatched. CDR3 length: 14 amino acids.

This clone was seen once. The chain employs TRBV7-2 and TRBJ1-2, with no clear D. Germline V gives CDR1 SGHTA, CDR2 FQGNSA. Trimming left V 2 bases short and J 2 bases short, with 12 bases between. The CDR3 is 15 residues long. The CDR3 sequence is CASSLSSGRNYGYTF. In DNA form, the CDR3 reads TGTGCCAGCAGCTTATCCTCAGGACGCAACTATGGCTACACCTTC. Variable domain in full (rest from reference TRBV7-2 and TRBJ1-2): GAGVSQSPSNKVTEKGKDVELRCDPISGHTALYWYRQSLGQGLEFLIYFQGNSAPDKSGLPSDRFSAERTGGSVSTLTIQRTQQEDSAVYLCASSLSSGRNYGYTFGSGTRLTVV.

The chain carries TRBV10-3 and TRBJ2-1; D uncertain. The CDR3 consists of 16 residues. The V end lost 3 bases, the J end lost 0 bases, and 12 bases lay between the germline ends. CDR1 ENHRY and CDR2 SYGVKD come from the germline V gene. The CDR3 reads CAISELVGSSYNEQFF. CDR3 DNA: TGTGCCATCAGTGAATTGGTCGGTAGCTCCTACAATGAGCAGTTCTTC.

The chain has TRBV7-8 and TRBJ2-6, with TRBD2 matching 12 bases. The CDR3 loop spans 18 amino acids. Germline-derived CDR1 and CDR2 are SGHVS and FQNEAQ. J lost 0 bases, V lost 6 bases, and 6 bases had no gene match. CDR3 DNA: TGTGCCAGCAGTCTGGGACTAGCGGGTTTCTCTGGGGCCAACGTCCTGACTTTC. It encodes CASSLGLAGFSGANVLTF. Full variable domain (outside the CDR3, taken from reference TRBV7-8 and TRBJ2-6): GAGVSQSPRYKVAKRGQDVALRCDPISGHVSLFWYQQALGQGPEFLTYFQNEAQLDKSGLPSDRFFAERPEGSVSTLKIQRTQQEDSAVYLCASSLGLAGFSGANVLTFGAGSRLTVL.